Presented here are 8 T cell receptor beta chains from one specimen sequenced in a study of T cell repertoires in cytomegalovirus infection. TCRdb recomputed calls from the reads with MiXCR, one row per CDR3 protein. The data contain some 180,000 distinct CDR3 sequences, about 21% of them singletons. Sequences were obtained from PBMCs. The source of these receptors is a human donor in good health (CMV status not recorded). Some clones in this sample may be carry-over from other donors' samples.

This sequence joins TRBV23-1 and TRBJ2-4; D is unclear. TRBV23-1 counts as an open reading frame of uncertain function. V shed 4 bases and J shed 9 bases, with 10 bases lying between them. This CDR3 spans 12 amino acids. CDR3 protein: CASSLNLVIQYF. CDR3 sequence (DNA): TGCGCCAGCAGTCTTAACCTGGTCATTCAGTACTTC.

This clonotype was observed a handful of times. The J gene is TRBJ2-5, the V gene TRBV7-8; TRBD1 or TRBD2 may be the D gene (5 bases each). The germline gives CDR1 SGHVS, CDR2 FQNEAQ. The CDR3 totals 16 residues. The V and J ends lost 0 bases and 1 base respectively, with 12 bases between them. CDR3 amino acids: CASSLALRDPQETQYF. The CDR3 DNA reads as TGTGCCAGCAGCTTAGCTCTAAGGGACCCCCAAGAGACCCAGTACTTC.

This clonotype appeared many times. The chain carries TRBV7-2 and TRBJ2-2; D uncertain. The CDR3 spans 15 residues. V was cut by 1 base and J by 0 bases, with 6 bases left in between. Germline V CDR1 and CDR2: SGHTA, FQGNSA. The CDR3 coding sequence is TGTGCCAGCAGCTTAGTGAGGACGAACACCGGGGAGCTGTTTTTT. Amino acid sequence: CASSLVRTNTGELFF.

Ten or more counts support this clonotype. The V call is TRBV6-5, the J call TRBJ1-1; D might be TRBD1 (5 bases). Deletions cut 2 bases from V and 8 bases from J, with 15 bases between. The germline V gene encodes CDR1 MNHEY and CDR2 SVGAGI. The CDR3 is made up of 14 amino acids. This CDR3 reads CASSYEEGEVEAFF. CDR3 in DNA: TGTGCCAGCAGTTACGAGGAAGGGGAGGTAGAAGCTTTCTTT.

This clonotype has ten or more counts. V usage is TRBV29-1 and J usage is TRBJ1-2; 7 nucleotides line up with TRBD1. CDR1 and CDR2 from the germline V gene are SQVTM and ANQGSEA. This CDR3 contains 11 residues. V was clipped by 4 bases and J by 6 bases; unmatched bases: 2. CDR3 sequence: CSVGRGDGYTF. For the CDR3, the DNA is TGCAGCGTTGGCAGGGGGGATGGCTACACCTTC.

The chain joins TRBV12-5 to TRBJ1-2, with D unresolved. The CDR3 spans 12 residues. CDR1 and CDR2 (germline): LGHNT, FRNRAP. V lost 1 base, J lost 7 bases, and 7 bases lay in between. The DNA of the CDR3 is TGTGCTAGTGGTTTGGCCACACTTGGCTACACCTTC. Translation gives CASGLATLGYTF.

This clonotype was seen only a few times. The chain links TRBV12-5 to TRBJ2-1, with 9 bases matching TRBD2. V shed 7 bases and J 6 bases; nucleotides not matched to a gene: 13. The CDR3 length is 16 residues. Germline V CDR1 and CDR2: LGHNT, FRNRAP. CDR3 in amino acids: CASASLAGAPPNEQFF. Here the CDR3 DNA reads TGTGCTAGTGCTTCCTTAGCGGGGGCCCCCCCCAATGAGCAGTTCTTC.

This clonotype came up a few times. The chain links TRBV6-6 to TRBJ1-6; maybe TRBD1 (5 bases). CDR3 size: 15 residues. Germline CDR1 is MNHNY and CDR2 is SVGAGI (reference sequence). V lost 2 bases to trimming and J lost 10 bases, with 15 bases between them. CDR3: CASSYGGAEGSPLHF. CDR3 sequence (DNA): TGTGCCAGCAGTTACGGTGGGGCCGAGGGGTCACCCCTCCACTTT.